The rows below give T cell receptor beta chains drawn from one sample of a study of control samples from healthy donors and cancer patients. Some clones are missing from TCRdb's copy, which holds only in-frame ones; the method was immunoSEQ multiplex PCR. Of more than 110,000 clones listed, 80% to 95% are singletons. Sample: blood. The origin of the receptors is a man in his thirties or forties in good health. CDR3s include the opening cysteine and the closing phenylalanine or tryptophan. D genes are given only for firm matches. The listing skips clone size in some rows; elsewhere it reads once, few, many or a size class.

len	v_gene	j_gene	d_gene	abundance	CDR3nt	CDR3aa
18	TRBV9	TRBJ2-2	TRBD2	-	TGTGCCAGCAGCGTAGATCTGCGGGAGCCAACGGGCACCGGGGAGCTGTTTTTT	CASSVDLREPTGTGELFF
15	TRBV5-1	TRBJ2-3	-	-	TGCGCCAGCAGCTTGGGACAGGCGGGGGTGGATACGCAGTATTTT	CASSLGQAGVDTQYF
16	TRBV4-1	TRBJ1-3	TRBD1	once	TGCGCCAGCAGCCAAGGTTTGACAGGGCCTACGAACACCATATATTTT	CASSQGLTGPTNTIYF
12	TRBV11-3	TRBJ2-7	-	-	TGTGCCAGCAGCTTAGTCGGAGACGAGCAGTACTTC	CASSLVGDEQYF
12	TRBV5-4	TRBJ2-7	TRBD2	-	TGTGCCAGCAGCGGGACTAGCAGGGAGCAGTACTTC	CASSGTSREQYF
16	TRBV9	TRBJ2-1	TRBD2	once	TGTGCCAGCAGCGAGGCTGGGACTAGTGTCTACAATGAGCAGTTCTTC	CASSEAGTSVYNEQFF
15	TRBV7-7	TRBJ2-7	TRBD2	-	TGTGCTAGCGGCCCAGGACTAGCGGGATCTTACGAGCAGTACTTC	CASGPGLAGSYEQYF
14	TRBV12-5	TRBJ2-2	-	-	TGTGCTAGTGGCACGGGACTCTACACCGGGGAGCTGTTTTTT	CASGTGLYTGELFF
16	TRBV3-1/TRBV3-2	TRBJ2-1	TRBD1	once	TGTGCCAGCAGCCAAGGGACAGGGAGCTCCTACAATGAGCAGTTCTTC	CASSQGTGSSYNEQFF
14	TRBV28	TRBJ1-3	-	once	TGTGCCAGTTACGCGGACTTCTCTGGAAACACCATATATTTT	CASYADFSGNTIYF
15	TRBV6-1	TRBJ2-3	TRBD2	-	TGTGCCAGCAGTGAACTAGCGGGAGGGCCAGATACGCAGTATTTT	CASSELAGGPDTQYF
14	TRBV7-2	TRBJ1-2	-	-	TGTGCCAGCAGCTTAGGAGTACAGAACTATGGCTACACCTTC	CASSLGVQNYGYTF
13	TRBV7-3	TRBJ1-1	TRBD1	once	TGTGCCAGCAGCTTAACGGGACAGGGTGAAGCTTTCTTT	CASSLTGQGEAFF
14	TRBV19	TRBJ2-2	-	-	TGTGCCAGTAGTATACTGGGGAACACCGGGGAGCTGTTTTTT	CASSILGNTGELFF
15	TRBV5-1	TRBJ1-1	-	once	TGCGCCAGCAGCGACGGTGGTGGATTGAACACTGAAGCTTTCTTT	CASSDGGGLNTEAFF
13	TRBV29-1	TRBJ2-5	-	-	TGCAGCGTGGACCGATTCAGGGGAGAGACCCAGTACTTC	CSVDRFRGETQYF
12	TRBV25-1	TRBJ2-1	-	-	TGTGCCAGCAGTGGGACAGCGTATGAGCAGTTCTTC	CASSGTAYEQFF
17	TRBV4-3	TRBJ1-1	TRBD1	-	TGCGCCAGCAGCCAAGGGACAGGGGGTTTCCAGAACACTGAAGCTTTCTTT	CASSQGTGGFQNTEAFF
15	TRBV7-8	TRBJ1-1	-	-	TGTGCCAGCAGCTCCGATTGGATGGCTAACACTGAAGCTTTCTTT	CASSSDWMANTEAFF
15	TRBV7-7	TRBJ2-3	TRBD2	-	TGTGCTAGCAGCTTAGAACCCGGGACTAGCGGAACGCAGTATTTT	CASSLEPGTSGTQYF
14	TRBV6-4	TRBJ2-2	-	-	TGTGCCAGCAGTGTCAAAAGCGGCACCGGGGAGCTGTTTTTT	CASSVKSGTGELFF
15	TRBV5-5	TRBJ2-1	-	-	TGTGCCAGCAGTTCGGACCCGAGCTCCTACAATGAGCAGTTCTTC	CASSSDPSSYNEQFF
16	TRBV28	TRBJ2-4	-	-	TGTGCCAGCAGTCCCCCGAGTGATCTAGCCAAAAACATTCAGTACTTC	CASSPPSDLAKNIQYF
12	TRBV7-9	TRBJ2-3	-	-	TGTGCCAGCACCCGCCGGTTGGATACGCAGTATTTT	CASTRRLDTQYF
14	TRBV5-5	TRBJ1-4	-	-	TGTGCCAGCAGCTCCGGCGCAACTAATGAAAAACTGTTTTTT	CASSSGATNEKLFF
18	TRBV7-8	TRBJ1-5	-	-	TGTGCCAGCAGCCCCCAACGGGGGGCAGTCTATAGCAATCAGCCCCAGCATTTT	CASSPQRGAVYSNQPQHF
15	TRBV9	TRBJ1-1	-	-	TGTGCCAGCAGCGTAGAGGGGTTAGATAACACTGAAGCTTTCTTT	CASSVEGLDNTEAFF
13	TRBV4-2	TRBJ1-1	-	-	TGTGCCAGCAGCCGAGGGACAACCACTGAAGCTTTCTTT	CASSRGTTTEAFF
12	TRBV12-3/TRBV12-4	TRBJ1-4	-	once	TGTGCCAGCACTAAGGACAGAGAAAAACTGTTTTTT	CASTKDREKLFF
15	TRBV7-2	TRBJ1-2	TRBD1	-	TGTGCCAGCAGCCTTATCGGACAGGGTAGATATGGCTACACCTTC	CASSLIGQGRYGYTF
13	TRBV28	TRBJ2-1	TRBD1	-	TGTGCCAGCAACCCACCCAGGGGGAATGAGCAGTTCTTC	CASNPPRGNEQFF
16	TRBV28	TRBJ1-2	TRBD1	-	TGTGCCAGCAGTGCCAGGGGGCTCCCCGCTAACTATGGCTACACCTTC	CASSARGLPANYGYTF
13	TRBV2	TRBJ2-7	-	-	TGTGCCAGCAGAATTCAGGGTGCCTACGAGCAGTACTTC	CASRIQGAYEQYF
15	TRBV6-5	TRBJ1-5	-	-	TGTGCCAGCAGTTACTCGGGAGTGAGCAATCAGCCCCAGCATTTT	CASSYSGVSNQPQHF
13	TRBV7-3	TRBJ2-7	-	-	TGTGCCAGCAGCCCGAGTAATGGCTACGAGCAGTACTTC	CASSPSNGYEQYF
15	TRBV7-2	TRBJ2-2	TRBD1	-	TGTGCCAGCAGCTTATGGGGACAGGGAGGCGGGGAGCTGTTTTTT	CASSLWGQGGGELFF
16	TRBV5-6	TRBJ1-1	TRBD1	-	TGTGCCAGCCGACCCGACAGGGGACGACTTCACACTGAAGCTTTCTTT	CASRPDRGRLHTEAFF
13	TRBV4-2	TRBJ2-7	TRBD1	-	TGTGCCAGCAGCCGGGGACAGTCCTACGAGCAGTACTTC	CASSRGQSYEQYF
14	TRBV27	TRBJ2-7	-	-	TGTGCCAGCAGTTTATCGCCAGATACCTACGAGCAGTACTTC	CASSLSPDTYEQYF
12	TRBV28	TRBJ1-5	-	few	TGTGCCAGCAGTCCGCCTCTTGGACAGCAGCATTTT	CASSPPLGQQHF
16	TRBV7-2	TRBJ2-1	TRBD2	-	TGTGCCAGCAGCGGAGGGGTCGGGGGGAAGTACAATGAGCAGTTCTTC	CASSGGVGGKYNEQFF
16	TRBV9	TRBJ2-3	TRBD2	-	TGTGCCAGCAGCCCTATGGTGCGGGGGAGCACAGATACGCAGTATTTT	CASSPMVRGSTDTQYF
15	TRBV30	TRBJ2-1	TRBD2	-	TGTGCCTGGAATACGGTTAGGCGGGGGTACAATGAGCAGTTCTTC	CAWNTVRRGYNEQFF
15	TRBV7-8	TRBJ1-5	-	-	TGTGCCAGCAGCTTAGATCGTGGGAAAGTGCAGCCCCAGCATTTT	CASSLDRGKVQPQHF
14	TRBV4-1	TRBJ1-6	TRBD1	-	TGCGCCAGCAGCAGACGGACAGGGGATTCACCCCTCCACTTT	CASSRRTGDSPLHF
18	TRBV13	TRBJ1-3	-	-	TGTGCCAGCAGCTTAGGCCCTGTATTGCCACTCTCTGGAAACACCATATATTTT	CASSLGPVLPLSGNTIYF
16	TRBV10-3	TRBJ2-7	TRBD2	-	TGTGCCATCAGTGAGATGGCTGGCGGGAGGGCGTTCGAGCAGTACTTC	CAISEMAGGRAFEQYF
13	TRBV27	TRBJ2-1	-	-	TGTGCCAGCAGTTTAGGGAGATACAATGAGCAGTTCTTC	CASSLGRYNEQFF
13	TRBV12-3/TRBV12-4	TRBJ2-1	-	-	TGTGCCAGCACCGGACGGAACTACAATGAGCAGTTCTTC	CASTGRNYNEQFF
14	TRBV2	TRBJ2-5	TRBD1	once	TGTGCCAGCAGTGGACAGGGGGCTAAAGAGACCCAGTACTTC	CASSGQGAKETQYF
16	TRBV2	TRBJ2-1	TRBD2	-	TGTGCCAGCAGTGGGATACTAGCGGGAGTGTCCAATGAGCAGTTCTTC	CASSGILAGVSNEQFF
16	TRBV5-4	TRBJ1-1	-	once	TGTGCCAGTAAGGAAACCCCGGTCATCCCGAACACTGAAGCTTTCTTT	CASKETPVIPNTEAFF
17	TRBV2	TRBJ1-1	TRBD1	-	TGTGCCAGCAGTGATTTGGTCGGGACAGCGCCGAACACTGAAGCTTTCTTT	CASSDLVGTAPNTEAFF